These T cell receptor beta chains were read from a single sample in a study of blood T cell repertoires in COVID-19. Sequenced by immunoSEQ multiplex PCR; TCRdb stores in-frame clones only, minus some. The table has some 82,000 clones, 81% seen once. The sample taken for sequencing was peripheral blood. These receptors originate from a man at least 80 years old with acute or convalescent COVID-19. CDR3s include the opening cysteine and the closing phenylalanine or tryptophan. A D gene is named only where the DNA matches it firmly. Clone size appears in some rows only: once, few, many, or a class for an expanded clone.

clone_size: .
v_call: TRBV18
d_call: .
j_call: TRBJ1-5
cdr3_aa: CASSPGGKTQPQHF
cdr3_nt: TGTGCCAGCTCACCCGGGGGGAAGACACAGCCCCAGCATTTT

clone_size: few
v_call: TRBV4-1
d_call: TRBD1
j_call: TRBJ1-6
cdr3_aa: CASSLTQGERSPLHF
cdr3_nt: TGCGCCAGCAGCCTCACCCAGGGGGAGAGGTCACCCCTCCACTTT

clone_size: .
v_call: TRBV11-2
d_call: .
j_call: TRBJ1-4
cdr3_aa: CASSLDGGANEKLFF
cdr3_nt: TGTGCCAGCAGCTTAGACGGGGGGGCTAATGAAAAACTGTTTTTT

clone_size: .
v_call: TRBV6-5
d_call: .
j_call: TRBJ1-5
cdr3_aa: CASRRTLLPRQPQHF
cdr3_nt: TGTGCCAGCCGCAGGACTTTACTACCGAGACAGCCCCAGCATTTT

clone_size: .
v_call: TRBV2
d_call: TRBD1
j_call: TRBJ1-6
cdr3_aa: CASSAQGRLFESPLHF
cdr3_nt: TGTGCCAGCAGTGCACAGGGGCGCCTCTTTGAATCACCCCTCCACTTT

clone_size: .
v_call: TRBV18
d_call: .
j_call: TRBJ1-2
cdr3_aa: CASSPTGTYGYTF
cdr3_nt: TGTGCCAGCTCACCAACAGGGACCTATGGCTACACCTTC

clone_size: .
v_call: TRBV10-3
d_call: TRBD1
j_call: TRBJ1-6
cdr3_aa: CAISAGTANNSPLHF
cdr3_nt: TGTGCCATCAGTGCCGGGACAGCTAATAATTCACCCCTCCACTTT

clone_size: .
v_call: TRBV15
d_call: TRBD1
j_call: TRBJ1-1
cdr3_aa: CATSGGQLNTEAFF
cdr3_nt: TGTGCCACCAGCGGGGGACAGCTGAACACTGAAGCTTTCTTT

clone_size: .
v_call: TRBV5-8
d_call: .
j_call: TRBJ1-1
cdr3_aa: CASSLSQNTEAFF
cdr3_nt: TGTGCCAGCAGCTTATCCCAGAACACTGAAGCTTTCTTT

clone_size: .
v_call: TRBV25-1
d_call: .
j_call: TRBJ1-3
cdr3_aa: CASSDRGGAGNTIYF
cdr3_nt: TGTGCCAGCAGTGATCGAGGGGGGGCTGGAAACACCATATATTTT

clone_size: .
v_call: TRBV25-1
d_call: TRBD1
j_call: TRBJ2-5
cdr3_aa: CASSRDRAGETQYF
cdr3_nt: TGTGCCAGCAGCCGGGACAGGGCCGGAGAGACCCAGTACTTC

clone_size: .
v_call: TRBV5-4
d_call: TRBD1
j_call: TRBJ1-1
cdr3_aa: CASSLTDRAEAFF
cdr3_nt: TGTGCCAGCAGCTTGACCGACAGGGCTGAAGCTTTCTTT

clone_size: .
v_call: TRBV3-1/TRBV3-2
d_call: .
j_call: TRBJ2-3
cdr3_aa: CASSRSGPDTQYF
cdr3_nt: TGTGCCAGCAGCCGCTCAGGGCCAGATACGCAGTATTTT

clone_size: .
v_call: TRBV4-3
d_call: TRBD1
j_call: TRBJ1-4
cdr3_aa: CASSDPGQGNEKLFF
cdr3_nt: TGCGCCAGCAGCGACCCGGGACAGGGGAATGAAAAACTGTTTTTT

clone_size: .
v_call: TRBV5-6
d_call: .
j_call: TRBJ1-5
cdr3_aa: CASSLFRVNQPQHF
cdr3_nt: TGTGCCAGCAGCTTGTTTCGGGTCAATCAGCCCCAGCATTTT

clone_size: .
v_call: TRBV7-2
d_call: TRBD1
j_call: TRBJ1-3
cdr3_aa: CASSPNTGGSGNTIYF
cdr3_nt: TGTGCCAGCAGCCCAAATACAGGGGGCTCTGGAAACACCATATATTTT

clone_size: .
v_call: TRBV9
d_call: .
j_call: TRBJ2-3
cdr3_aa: CASSARTSTDTQYF
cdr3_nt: TGTGCCAGCAGCGCCAGGACTTCCACAGATACGCAGTATTTT

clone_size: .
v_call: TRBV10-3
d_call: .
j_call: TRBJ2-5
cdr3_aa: CAISESGAVQETQYF
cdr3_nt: TGTGCCATCAGTGAGTCTGGGGCAGTCCAAGAGACCCAGTACTTC

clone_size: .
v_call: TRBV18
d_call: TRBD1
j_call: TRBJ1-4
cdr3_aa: CASSPSDRGKEKLFF
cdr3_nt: TGTGCCAGCTCACCCTCGGACAGGGGGAAGGAAAAACTGTTTTTT

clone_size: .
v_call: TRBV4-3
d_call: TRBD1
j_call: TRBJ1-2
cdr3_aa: CASSLTGGSNYGYTF
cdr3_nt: TGCGCCAGCAGCCTTACAGGGGGCTCTAACTATGGCTACACCTTC

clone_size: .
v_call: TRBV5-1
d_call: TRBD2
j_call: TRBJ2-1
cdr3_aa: CASSGLAFSYNEQFF
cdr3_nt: TGCGCCAGCAGCGGACTAGCTTTCTCCTACAATGAGCAGTTCTTC

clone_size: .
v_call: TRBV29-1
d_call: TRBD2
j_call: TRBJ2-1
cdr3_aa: CSVEGLAGESYNEQFF
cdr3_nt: TGCAGCGTTGAAGGCCTAGCGGGAGAGTCCTACAATGAGCAGTTCTTC

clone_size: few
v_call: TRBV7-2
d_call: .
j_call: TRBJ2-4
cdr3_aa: CASSLGRAGKNIQYF
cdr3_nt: TGTGCCAGCAGCTTAGGCAGGGCCGGCAAAAACATTCAGTACTTC

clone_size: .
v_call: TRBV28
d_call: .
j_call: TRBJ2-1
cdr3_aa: CATRTMYNEQFF
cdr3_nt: TGTGCCACAAGGACTATGTACAATGAGCAGTTCTTC

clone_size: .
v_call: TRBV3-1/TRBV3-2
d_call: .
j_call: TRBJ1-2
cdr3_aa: CASSQYSANYGYTF
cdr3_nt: TGTGCCAGCAGCCAGTACAGTGCTAACTATGGCTACACCTTC

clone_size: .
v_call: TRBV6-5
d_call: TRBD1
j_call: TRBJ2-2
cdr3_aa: CASSWTGDTGELFF
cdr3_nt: TGTGCCAGCAGTTGGACAGGGGACACCGGGGAGCTGTTTTTT

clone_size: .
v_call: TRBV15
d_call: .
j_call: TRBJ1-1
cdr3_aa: CATSRDPIGRPNTEAFF
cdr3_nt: TGTGCCACCAGCAGAGATCCAATTGGGAGGCCGAACACTGAAGCTTTCTTT

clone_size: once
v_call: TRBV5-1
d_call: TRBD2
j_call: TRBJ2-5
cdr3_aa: CASRLGTSGRALETQYF
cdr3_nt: TGCGCCAGCCGATTGGGGACTAGCGGGAGGGCCCTCGAGACCCAGTACTTC

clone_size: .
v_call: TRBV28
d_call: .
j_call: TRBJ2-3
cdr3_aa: CASSWAASTDTQYF
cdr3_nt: TGTGCCAGCAGTTGGGCAGCTAGCACAGATACGCAGTATTTT

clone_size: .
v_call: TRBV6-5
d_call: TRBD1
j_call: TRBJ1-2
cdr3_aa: CASNRGIRNGYTF
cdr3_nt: TGTGCCAGCAACAGGGGTATTCGAAATGGCTACACCTTC

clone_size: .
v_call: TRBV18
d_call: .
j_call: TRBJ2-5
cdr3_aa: CASSPREGPETQYF
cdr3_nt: TGTGCCAGCTCACCCCGGGAAGGTCCGGAGACCCAGTACTTC

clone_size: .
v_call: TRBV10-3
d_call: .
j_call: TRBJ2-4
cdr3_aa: CAISEGLAKNIQYF
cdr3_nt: TGTGCCATCAGTGAGGGACTAGCCAAAAACATTCAGTACTTC

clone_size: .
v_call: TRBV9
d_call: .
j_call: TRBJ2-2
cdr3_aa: CASSVVLTGELFF
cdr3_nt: TGTGCCAGCAGCGTAGTTCTCACCGGGGAGCTGTTTTTT

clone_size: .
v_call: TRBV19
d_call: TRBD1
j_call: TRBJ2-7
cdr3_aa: CASSSRSGTVLYEQYF
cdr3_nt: TGTGCCAGTAGTAGCCGATCCGGGACAGTACTCTACGAGCAGTACTTC

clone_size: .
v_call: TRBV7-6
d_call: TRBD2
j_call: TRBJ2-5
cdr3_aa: CASSPGLAGGPEETQYF
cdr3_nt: TGTGCCAGCAGCCCGGGACTAGCGGGAGGGCCGGAAGAGACCCAGTACTTC

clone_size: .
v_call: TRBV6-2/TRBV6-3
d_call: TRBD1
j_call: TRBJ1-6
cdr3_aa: CASSLGTGALSSPLHF
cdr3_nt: TGTGCCAGCAGCCTCGGGACAGGGGCTTTGAGTTCACCCCTCCACTTT

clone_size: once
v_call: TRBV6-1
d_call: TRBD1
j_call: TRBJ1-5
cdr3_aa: CATLPSGGWNQPQHF
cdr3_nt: TGTGCCACACTTCCATCAGGGGGCTGGAATCAGCCCCAGCATTTT

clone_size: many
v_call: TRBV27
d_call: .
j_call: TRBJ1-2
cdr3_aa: CASSLRGSGYTF
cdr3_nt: TGTGCCAGCAGTTTAAGGGGGTCGGGCTACACCTTC

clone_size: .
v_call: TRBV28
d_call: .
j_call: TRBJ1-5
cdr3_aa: CASNSQLGISQPQHF
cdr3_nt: TGTGCCAGCAACTCCCAACTGGGCATCAGTCAGCCCCAGCATTTT

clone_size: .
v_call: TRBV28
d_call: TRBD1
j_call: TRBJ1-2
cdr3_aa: CASSFRGRVSNGYTF
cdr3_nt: TGTGCCAGCAGTTTCAGGGGGCGCGTATCGAATGGCTACACCTTC

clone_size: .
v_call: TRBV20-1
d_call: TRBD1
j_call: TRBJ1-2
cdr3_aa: CSASVQGVDYGYTF
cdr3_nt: TGCAGTGCTAGTGTACAGGGGGTTGACTATGGCTACACCTTC

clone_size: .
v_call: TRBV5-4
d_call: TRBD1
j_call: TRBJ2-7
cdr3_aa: CASSWEQGSSYEQYF
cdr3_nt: TGTGCCAGCAGCTGGGAACAGGGGAGCTCCTACGAGCAGTACTTC

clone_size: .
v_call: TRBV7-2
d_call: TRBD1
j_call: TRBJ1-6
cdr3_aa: CASSFLTGPNSPLHF
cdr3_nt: TGTGCCAGCAGCTTTCTGACAGGGCCGAATTCACCCCTCCACTTT

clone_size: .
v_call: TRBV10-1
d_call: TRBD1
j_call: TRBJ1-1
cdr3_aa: CASSPGTGTEAFF
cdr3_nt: TGCGCCAGCAGTCCGGGGACAGGGACTGAAGCTTTCTTT

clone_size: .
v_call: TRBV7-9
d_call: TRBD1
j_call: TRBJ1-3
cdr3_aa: CASSLARTGTGNTIYF
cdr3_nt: TGTGCCAGCAGCTTAGCCAGGACAGGGACTGGAAACACCATATATTTT

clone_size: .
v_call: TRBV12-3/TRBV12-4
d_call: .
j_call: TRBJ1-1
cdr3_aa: CASSSQGSTEAFF
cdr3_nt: TGTGCCAGCAGTTCCCAGGGTAGCACTGAAGCTTTCTTT

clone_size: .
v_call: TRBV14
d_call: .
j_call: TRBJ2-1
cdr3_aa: CASSQVTSSYNEQFF
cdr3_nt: TGTGCCAGCAGCCAAGTTACGAGCTCCTACAATGAGCAGTTCTTC

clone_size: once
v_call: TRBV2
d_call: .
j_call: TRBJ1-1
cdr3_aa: CASSEERMNTEAFF
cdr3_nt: TGTGCCAGCAGTGAAGAGAGGATGAACACTGAAGCTTTCTTT

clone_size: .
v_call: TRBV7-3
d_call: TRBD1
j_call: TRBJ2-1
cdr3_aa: CASSPPGQGRQQFF
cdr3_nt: TGTGCCAGCAGCCCCCCCGGACAGGGCCGACAGCAGTTCTTC

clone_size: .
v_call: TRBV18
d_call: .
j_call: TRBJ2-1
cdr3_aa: CASSPDLGSAIYNEQFF
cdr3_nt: TGTGCCAGCTCACCAGATCTAGGCTCCGCAATCTACAATGAGCAGTTCTTC

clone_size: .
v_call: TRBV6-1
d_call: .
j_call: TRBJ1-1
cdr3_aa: CASSELWAPDTEAFF
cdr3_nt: TGTGCCAGCAGTGAACTGTGGGCCCCTGACACTGAAGCTTTCTTT

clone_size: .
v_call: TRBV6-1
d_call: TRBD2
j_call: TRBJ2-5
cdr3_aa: CASSELAGIQETQYF
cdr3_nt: TGTGCCAGCAGTGAACTAGCGGGCATACAAGAGACCCAGTACTTC

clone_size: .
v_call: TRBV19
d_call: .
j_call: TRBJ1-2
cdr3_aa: CASSIPGPAAYGYTF
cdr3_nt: TGTGCCAGTAGCATTCCTGGCCCCGCGGCCTATGGCTACACCTTC

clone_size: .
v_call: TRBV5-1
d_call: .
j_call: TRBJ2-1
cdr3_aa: CASSLVSVGVAGSNEQFF
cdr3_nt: TGCGCCAGCAGCTTGGTATCAGTCGGGGTGGCGGGGAGTAATGAGCAGTTCTTC